This T cell receptor beta chain came from a study of blood T cell repertoires in COVID-19. Study background: Spain, Italy and the United States supplied samples that represented acute and convalescent COVID-19.

Per the original data handling: Reference gene primers were amplified, and this amplification served to estimate nucleated cell counts. Clones were read by immunoSEQ multiplex PCR, and TCRdb kept only the in-frame ones, dropping some. V and J calls and clone size are those listed in that table; D and trimming were worked out from the DNA. The data show about 190,000 clones, around nine tenths seen once. CDR3 length equals 15 residues. Looked up from germline, CDR1 is MNHNY and CDR2 is SVGAGI (reference sequence). J was trimmed by 2 bases and V by 7 bases; bases with no gene match: 7. The TCR comes from a man between 40 and 49 years old with active or convalescent COVID-19. Sequenced: peripheral blood. The chain couples TRBV6-6 to TRBJ2-3; 9 positions agree with TRBD1. The CDR3 reads CASKPGQGPTDTQYF. The CDR3 DNA sequence: TGTGCCAGCAAGCCCGGACAGGGGCCCACAGATACGCAGTATTTT.